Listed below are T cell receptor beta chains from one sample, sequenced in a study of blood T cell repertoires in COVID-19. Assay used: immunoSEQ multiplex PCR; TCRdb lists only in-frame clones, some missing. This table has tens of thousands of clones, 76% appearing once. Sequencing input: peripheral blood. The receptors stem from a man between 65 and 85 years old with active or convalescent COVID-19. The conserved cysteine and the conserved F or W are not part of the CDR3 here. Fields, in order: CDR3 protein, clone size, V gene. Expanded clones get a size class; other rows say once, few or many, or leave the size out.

CDR3aa: ASSAGQGEVGTQY; abundance: NA; v_gene: TRBV5-1
CDR3aa: ASSRTGVGDQPQH; abundance: NA; v_gene: TRBV5-1
CDR3aa: ASSVTVGGTDTGELF; abundance: NA; v_gene: TRBV5-4
CDR3aa: ASSTGTGRNEKLF; abundance: NA; v_gene: TRBV5-1
CDR3aa: ASSPMFSGELF; abundance: NA; v_gene: TRBV3-1/TRBV3-2
CDR3aa: ASKSYEQY; abundance: once; v_gene: TRBV21-1
CDR3aa: ASSSSRSTDTQY; abundance: once; v_gene: TRBV10-1
CDR3aa: ASSRNLRPEDTIY; abundance: NA; v_gene: TRBV4-1
CDR3aa: SVYRGRTGSNEQF; abundance: NA; v_gene: TRBV29-1
CDR3aa: ASSLSRWSNTGELF; abundance: many; v_gene: TRBV5-1
CDR3aa: ASSPFRSAPLY; abundance: medium-sized; v_gene: TRBV7-2
CDR3aa: ASSARQDTFGEKLF; abundance: NA; v_gene: TRBV9
CDR3aa: ASSTYRETNTIY; abundance: once; v_gene: TRBV7-9
CDR3aa: ASSLEREEETQY; abundance: NA; v_gene: TRBV5-1
CDR3aa: ASSQDYSDQPQH; abundance: once; v_gene: TRBV3-1/TRBV3-2
CDR3aa: ASSQPRAGQPQH; abundance: NA; v_gene: TRBV11-3
CDR3aa: ASSKEGQVPPLH; abundance: NA; v_gene: TRBV6-4
CDR3aa: ASSRLGSSYNEQF; abundance: NA; v_gene: TRBV7-9
CDR3aa: SVIRGRNEKLF; abundance: NA; v_gene: TRBV29-1
CDR3aa: ASSLGLTENIQY; abundance: NA; v_gene: TRBV5-1
CDR3aa: ASSLTGLYYGYT; abundance: NA; v_gene: TRBV18
CDR3aa: ASRIQGAEAF; abundance: few; v_gene: TRBV28
CDR3aa: ATSAHAGASGTTDTQY; abundance: NA; v_gene: TRBV24-1
CDR3aa: ASSQNYDTQY; abundance: NA; v_gene: TRBV3-1/TRBV3-2
CDR3aa: ASSLDSYLETQY; abundance: NA; v_gene: TRBV7-2
CDR3aa: ASSFGQGAGETQY; abundance: once; v_gene: TRBV27
CDR3aa: ASSYTLYPGGQPQH; abundance: few; v_gene: TRBV27
CDR3aa: ASTLDGESGGQPQH; abundance: NA; v_gene: TRBV7-2
CDR3aa: ASSYGAQGNTEAF; abundance: NA; v_gene: TRBV6-5
CDR3aa: ASSPGTLSTDTQY; abundance: NA; v_gene: TRBV5-1
CDR3aa: ASSEDRSGGEQY; abundance: NA; v_gene: TRBV9
CDR3aa: ASSQEGLGNQPQH; abundance: NA; v_gene: TRBV4-1
CDR3aa: SGTSVDEDNEKLF; abundance: NA; v_gene: TRBV29-1
CDR3aa: AWRVGRGGYT; abundance: few; v_gene: TRBV30
CDR3aa: ASSRGTGGGMNTEAF; abundance: NA; v_gene: TRBV4-1
CDR3aa: ASSLVQGEGDSPLH; abundance: NA; v_gene: TRBV28
CDR3aa: SARGQYGYT; abundance: NA; v_gene: TRBV20-1
CDR3aa: ASSFQGNTEAF; abundance: NA; v_gene: TRBV11-2
CDR3aa: ASSPRDKNTGELF; abundance: NA; v_gene: TRBV5-5
CDR3aa: ASSRDSNFHYGYT; abundance: NA; v_gene: TRBV4-2
CDR3aa: ATKAGANQPQH; abundance: NA; v_gene: TRBV12-3/TRBV12-4
CDR3aa: ASRDPTREQY; abundance: NA; v_gene: TRBV6-5
CDR3aa: ASSFIQVKNQPQH; abundance: medium-sized; v_gene: TRBV28
CDR3aa: ASSMGSGTAQETQY; abundance: NA; v_gene: TRBV5-1
CDR3aa: ASSLNGQGYGYT; abundance: few; v_gene: TRBV5-1
CDR3aa: ASILSVDSYNEQF; abundance: NA; v_gene: TRBV10-2
CDR3aa: ASSVEGQGNSPLH; abundance: NA; v_gene: TRBV9
CDR3aa: ASSRIQAGIQPQH; abundance: once; v_gene: TRBV28
CDR3aa: ASSESWGRIPY; abundance: NA; v_gene: TRBV10-1
CDR3aa: ASSIEGSGGWNTQY; abundance: NA; v_gene: TRBV19
CDR3aa: AWSDPSMQGPGNTIY; abundance: NA; v_gene: TRBV30
CDR3aa: ASSLEGGVQPQH; abundance: NA; v_gene: TRBV5-6
CDR3aa: ASSVVDRDSPLH; abundance: few; v_gene: TRBV9
CDR3aa: ASSQPGQGDQPQH; abundance: NA; v_gene: TRBV6-5
CDR3aa: ASGTIWTLQPQH; abundance: NA; v_gene: TRBV5-4
CDR3aa: ASSARLNTEAF; abundance: NA; v_gene: TRBV12-3/TRBV12-4